This T cell receptor beta chain was identified during a study of blood T cell repertoires in COVID-19. Turning to the study itself: The cDNA or gDNA used as material had been derived from T cells, B-cell-depleted T cells, or PBMCs.

The assay was immunoSEQ multiplex PCR, and TCRdb's table has in-frame clones only and misses some. Here the sample spans around 390,000 clones, approximately 87% being singletons. This CDR3 region has 11 residues. The germline V gene encodes CDR1 SGHDT and CDR2 YYEEEE. The V end was cut by 1 base, the J end by 3 bases, with 2 bases between. The sequence came from a woman in her forties or fifties who had recovered from COVID-19. The chain joins TRBV5-6 to TRBJ2-7, with D hard to call. The sequencing sample was made of PBMCs or T cells enriched from blood (not recorded which). The CDR3 spells CASSLHYEQYF. CDR3 coding DNA: TGTGCCAGCAGCTTGCACTACGAGCAGTACTTC.